The 30 T cell receptor beta chains reported below all come from one sample, sequenced in a study of T cell responses to AZD1222 COVID-19 vaccine. Produced via immunoSEQ multiplex PCR; TCRdb's table is partial and in-frame only. The sample consists of about 120,000 clones, approximately 90% of them appearing once. This specimen was peripheral blood, taken on day 0 of MenACWY control vaccination. These receptors all stem from an adult in good health.

CDR3 nucleotide sequence: TGTGCCAGCAGCTTACGGTCGGGGAACACTGAAGCTTTCTTT. This sequence encodes CASSLRSGNTEAFF. This chain links TRBV7-3 with TRBJ1-1, with D unresolved. The ends were cut back, 2 bases at V and 1 base at J, with 8 bases in the middle. The CDR3 has 14 amino acids. CDR1 SGHTA and CDR2 FQGTGA come from the germline V gene.

The genes are TRBV3-1 (or the pseudogene TRBV3-2) and TRBJ2-1; possible D gene TRBD2, 5 bases. The V and J ends lost 1 base and 3 bases respectively, with 13 bases between them. Germline-derived CDR1 and CDR2 are LGHDT and YNNKEL (reference sequence). The CDR3 runs 16 residues. Here the CDR3 DNA reads TGTGCCAGCAGCCAAGCTCGGAGGACGGACTACAATGAGCAGTTCTTC. Its translation is CASSQARRTDYNEQFF.

The gene calls are TRBV6-5 and TRBJ2-7; D gene unclear. V was trimmed by 5 bases and J by 6 bases, leaving 8 bases between them. The CDR3 covers 11 residues. From germline, CDR1 is MNHEY and CDR2 SVGAGI. The CDR3 spells CASSPLFEQYF. The CDR3 DNA is TGTGCCAGCAGTCCTTTGTTCGAGCAGTACTTC.

The gene calls are TRBV21-1 and TRBJ2-4. TRBV21-1 is a listed pseudogene. The CDR3 runs to 16 residues. CDR3 sequence reads: CASSKARGLAKNIQYF. The CDR3 DNA follows: TGTGCCAGCAGCAAAGCACGGGGCCTAGCCAAAAACATTCAGTACTTC.

The chain joins TRBV4-1 to TRBJ2-1; TRBD1 might be the D (6 bases). CDR1 is MGHRA, CDR2 YSYEKL, per germline. There are 14 residues in the CDR3. Trimming left V 3 bases short and J 7 bases short, with 13 bases between. Here the CDR3 DNA reads TGCGCCAGCAGCCATTGGGGGCGCATAAATGAGCAGTTCTTC. This sequence encodes CASSHWGRINEQFF.

The DNA of the CDR3 is TGTGCCAGCAGCTTACGGACAGACTTGCACACTGAAGCTTTCTTT. Translation: CASSLRTDLHTEAFF. The chain links TRBV11-3 to TRBJ1-1, with D perhaps TRBD1 (6 bases). The germline V gene encodes CDR1 SGHNT and CDR2 YENEEA. The germline V and J ends were trimmed by 2 bases and 3 bases, with 13 bases remaining between them. CDR3 size: 15 residues.

The chain carries TRBV18 and TRBJ1-1; D remains ambiguous. The CDR3 has 15 amino acids. Germline V gene lookup returns CDR1 KGHSH and CDR2 LQKENI. Trimming took off 2 bases at V and 0 bases at J, with 10 bases between the two ends. The CDR3 region has the DNA TGTGCCAGCTCACCAGAATCGAGGATGAACACTGAAGCTTTCTTT. This codes for CASSPESRMNTEAFF.

The chain combines TRBV4-3 with TRBJ1-2, with 11 bases identical to TRBD1. There are 14 residues in the CDR3. V gave up 4 bases and J gave up 4 bases; unmatched junction bases: 2. Germline CDR1 reads LGHNA; CDR2 reads YSLEER. The CDR3 DNA reads TGCGCCAGCAGCCGGGACAGGGGGTCCTATGGCTACACCTTC. Its protein is CASSRDRGSYGYTF.

The V gene is TRBV14, the J gene TRBJ1-1; tentatively, D is TRBD1 (6 bases). CDR1 and CDR2 (germline): SGHDN, FVKESK. V was clipped by 3 bases and J by 1 base, with 15 bases between them. The CDR3 has 16 residues. The CDR3 loop is CASSHLTGRGNTEAFF. The CDR3 nucleotides are TGTGCCAGCAGCCACCTTACAGGGAGGGGGAACACTGAAGCTTTCTTT.

The chain is built from TRBV7-9 and TRBJ1-4; D is uncertain. The CDR3 extends over 13 amino acids. The V and J ends lost 2 bases and 4 bases respectively, with 5 bases between them. Germline assignment: CDR1 SEHNR and CDR2 FQNEAQ (reference sequence). The CDR3 here is CASSLRLNEKLFF. CDR3 sequence (DNA): TGTGCCAGCAGCTTACGGCTTAATGAAAAACTGTTTTTT. The variable domain in full, completed from reference TRBV7-9 and TRBJ1-4, reads DTGVSQNPRHKITKRGQNVTFRCDPISEHNRLYWYRQTLGQGPEFLTYFQNEAQLEKSRLLSDRFSAERPKGSFSTLEIQRTEQGDSAMYLCASSLRLNEKLFFGSGTQLSVL.

The J gene is TRBJ2-1, the V gene TRBV10-1, with a possible D match to TRBD2 (5 bases). Germline values: CDR1 WNHNN, CDR2 SYGVQD (reference sequence). The CDR3 is made up of 15 amino acids. V lost 2 bases, J lost 6 bases, and 14 bases lay in between. This CDR3 is CASSEAPGGGNEQFF. In nucleotides, the CDR3 is TGCGCCAGCAGTGAGGCTCCAGGAGGTGGCAATGAGCAGTTCTTC.

The rearrangement links TRBV7-6 to TRBJ1-1, with TRBD1 matching over 7 bases. There are 16 residues in the CDR3. Germline CDR1 reads SGHVS; CDR2 reads FNYEAQ. With 5 bases clipped from V and 0 bases from J, the junction kept 9 bases outside the gene matches. The CDR3: CASSLTGVGVNTEAFF. The CDR3 nucleotides read TGTGCCAGCAGCCTTACAGGGGTGGGGGTGAACACTGAAGCTTTCTTT.

The genes are TRBV6-5 and TRBJ2-3, with D tentatively TRBD1 or TRBD2 (5 bases each). The V and J ends lost 8 bases and 0 bases respectively, with 12 bases between them. CDR1 is MNHEY, CDR2 SVGAGI, per germline. The CDR3 length is 14 residues. CDR3 nucleotide sequence: TGTGCCAGCCCTAGGGGCGGGAGCACAGATACGCAGTATTTT. Translated, it gives CASPRGGSTDTQYF.

V is TRBV12-3 or TRBV12-4 and J is TRBJ2-7, with D unresolved. Trimming stripped 3 bases from V and 3 bases from J, with 9 bases between. The CDR3 spans 13 residues. The CDR3 DNA reads TGTGCCAGCAGTTTGATCCTGGGCTACGAGCAGTACTTC. This gives the protein CASSLILGYEQYF.

This chain links TRBV11-2 with TRBJ1-2; possible D gene TRBD1, 5 bases. This CDR3 has 13 amino acids. The V end was cut by 0 bases, the J end by 8 bases, with 10 bases between. Per the germline V gene, CDR1 is SGHAT and CDR2 is FQNNGV. The DNA for the CDR3 is TGTGCCAGCAGCTTAGATGGTGGGGGAGGCTACACCTTC. Translation: CASSLDGGGGYTF.

The gene calls are TRBV5-4 and TRBJ2-1, with 15 nucleotides matching TRBD2. This CDR3 has 17 amino acids. From germline, CDR1 is SGHNT and CDR2 YYREEE (reference sequence). After removal of 4 bases from V and 4 bases from J, the junction contained 6 bases not matched to a gene. In DNA form, the CDR3 reads TGTGCCAGCAGCGTCAGGACTAGCGGGAGGGATTACAATGAGCAGTTCTTC. Residues: CASSVRTSGRDYNEQFF.

The chain has TRBV7-8 and TRBJ1-3; the match to TRBD1 covers 11 bases. V shed 2 bases, J shed 0 bases, and the junction held 15 bases outside the gene matches. Looked up from germline, CDR1 is SGHVS and CDR2 is FQNEAQ. The CDR3 is 21 amino acids. CDR3 coding DNA: TGTGCCAGCAGCTTATCGGACAGGGGGCTCAAACGGCCTGACTCTGGAAACACCATATATTTT. It encodes CASSLSDRGLKRPDSGNTIYF.

A single count supports this clone. This chain uses TRBV11-1 with TRBJ1-1; 7 bases align to TRBD1. V dropped 3 bases and J dropped 10; count of bases not matched to a gene: 8. In germline, CDR1 is SGHAT, CDR2 FQDESV (reference sequence). The CDR3 totals 13 residues. CDR3 DNA sequence: TGTGCCAGCAGCTTCAGACAGGGCGCTGGAGCTTTCTTT. This encodes CASSFRQGAGAFF.

The V gene is TRBV30, the J gene TRBJ2-3; tentatively, D is TRBD2 (5 bases). Germline CDR1 reads GTSNPN; CDR2 reads SVGIG (reference sequence). This CDR3 has 13 residues. V lost 1 base to trimming and J lost 1 base, with 6 bases between them. CDR3 amino acids: CAWSAGGTDTQYF. CDR3 coding DNA: TGTGCCTGGAGTGCCGGGGGCACAGATACGCAGTATTTT.

The rearrangement links TRBV5-1 to TRBJ1-1; TRBD1 agrees at 8 bases. Trimming removed 2 bases from V and 4 bases from J; junction bases left unmatched: 7. Per germline, CDR1 SGHRS and CDR2 YFSETQ. This CDR3 contains 15 residues. In DNA form, the CDR3 reads TGCGCCAGCAGCTTAACAGGGGGTGGTATCACTGAAGCTTTCTTT. The encoded protein is CASSLTGGGITEAFF.

V is TRBV2 and J is TRBJ1-2; TRBD1 matches at 7 bases. The CDR3 has 17 residues. With V trimmed by 5 bases and J by 6 bases, 18 bases remained unmatched. Germline assignment: CDR1 SNHLY and CDR2 FYNNEI. This CDR3 reads CASSSNYYPGQRHGYTF. CDR3 DNA: TGTGCCAGCAGTTCGAATTATTATCCGGGACAGCGGCATGGCTACACCTTC.

This chain uses TRBV19 with TRBJ2-2, with TRBD2 identical over 7 bases. Trimming took 3 bases from V and 6 from J; bases not matched to a gene: 19. The CDR3 runs 19 residues. The germline gives CDR1 LNHDA, CDR2 SQIVND (reference sequence). CDR3 protein: CASSMYGGSFLVRPGELFF. CDR3 in DNA: TGTGCCAGTAGTATGTACGGCGGGAGTTTCCTAGTTCGACCCGGGGAGCTGTTTTTT.

V and J are TRBV27 and TRBJ2-1, with TRBD2 matching 11 bases. The junction had 7 bases not matched to a gene; V was cut back by 5 bases and J by 4 bases. Germline V CDR1 and CDR2: MNHEY, SMNVEV (reference sequence). The CDR3 spans 16 residues. Here the CDR3 reads CASSEYGTSGYNEQFF. The CDR3 DNA follows: TGTGCCAGCAGTGAATACGGGACTAGCGGATACAATGAGCAGTTCTTC.

This clone was recorded a few times. The rearrangement joins TRBV7-2 to TRBJ2-1; 7 nucleotides align to TRBD1. J lost 7 bases, V lost 4 bases, and 4 bases had no gene match. This CDR3 has 13 residues. Looked up from germline, CDR1 is SGHTA and CDR2 is FQGNSA. The CDR3 is CASSSGTANEQFF. The CDR3 DNA sequence: TGTGCCAGCAGCTCCGGGACAGCGAATGAGCAGTTCTTC. The whole variable domain, remainder taken from reference TRBV7-2 and TRBJ2-1, is GAGVSQSPSNKVTEKGKDVELRCDPISGHTALYWYRQSLGQGLEFLIYFQGNSAPDKSGLPSDRFSAERTGGSVSTLTIQRTQQEDSAVYLCASSSGTANEQFFGPGTRLTVL.

This chain links TRBV5-6 with TRBJ1-2; no reliable D call. Between the trimmed V and J ends, which lost 2 bases and 2 bases, there was a span of 10 bases. The CDR3 loop spans 14 amino acids. Germline CDR1 SGHDT, CDR2 YYEEEE. The CDR3 DNA follows: TGTGCCAGCAGCTTATCGGTGGGCAACTATGGCTACACCTTC. Protein sequence: CASSLSVGNYGYTF.

The V and J genes are TRBV6-2 or TRBV6-3 and TRBJ2-7; 7 nucleotides agree with TRBD2. The V segment lost 2 bases and the J segment 0 bases; nucleotides outside the gene matches: 4. The CDR3 spans 15 residues. Germline V lookup: CDR1 MNHEY, CDR2 SVGEGT. The CDR3 bases are TGTGCCAGCAGTTACGAGGGCGGGAGCTCCTACGAGCAGTACTTC. Protein product: CASSYEGGSSYEQYF.

This clone appeared once. The chain couples TRBV10-3 to TRBJ1-2; D is undetermined. This CDR3 contains 13 residues. The germline V and J ends were trimmed by 6 bases and 6 bases, with 14 bases remaining between them. Germline CDR1 is ENHRY and CDR2 is SYGVKD. The CDR3 DNA reads TGTGCCATCAGGCCCATGGACGGGGATGGCTACACCTTC. Protein product: CAIRPMDGDGYTF.

The V call is TRBV6-1, the J call TRBJ2-7; no clear D. V was cut by 3 bases and J by 1 base, with 16 bases left in between. The CDR3 is 16 residues long. Looked up from germline, CDR1 is MNHNS and CDR2 is SASEGT. CDR3 loop: CASSEPASSGSYEQYF. CDR3 in DNA: TGTGCCAGCAGTGAGCCGGCCAGTAGTGGTTCCTACGAGCAGTACTTC.

V is TRBV10-3 and J is TRBJ1-3; D is undetermined. V lost 3 bases to trimming and J lost 0 bases, with 9 bases between them. The CDR3 length is 15 residues. Germline loops: CDR1 ENHRY, CDR2 SYGVKD. DNA of the CDR3: TGTGCCATCAGTGACGGGCACGGCTCTGGAAACACCATATATTTT. Translation gives CAISDGHGSGNTIYF.

The CDR3 region is CALGQTTYGYTF. DNA of the CDR3: TGTGCCCTGGGACAGACTACCTATGGCTACACCTTC. The gene calls are TRBV2 and TRBJ1-2, with 7 bases that match TRBD1. Germline loops: CDR1 SNHLY, CDR2 FYNNEI. J was trimmed by 4 bases and V by 11 bases; bases with no gene match: 7. CDR3 length: 12 amino acids.